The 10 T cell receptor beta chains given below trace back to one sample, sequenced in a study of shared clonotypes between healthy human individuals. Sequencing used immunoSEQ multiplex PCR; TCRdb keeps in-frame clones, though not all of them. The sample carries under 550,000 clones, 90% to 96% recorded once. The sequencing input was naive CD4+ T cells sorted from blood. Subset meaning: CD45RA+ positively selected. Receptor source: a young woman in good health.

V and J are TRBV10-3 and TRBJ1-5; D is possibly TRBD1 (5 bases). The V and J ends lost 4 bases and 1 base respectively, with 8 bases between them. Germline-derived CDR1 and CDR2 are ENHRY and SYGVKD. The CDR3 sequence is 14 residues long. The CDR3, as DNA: TGTGCCATCAGTGTGCAGGGAAGCAATCAGCCCCAGCATTTT. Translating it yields CAISVQGSNQPQHF.

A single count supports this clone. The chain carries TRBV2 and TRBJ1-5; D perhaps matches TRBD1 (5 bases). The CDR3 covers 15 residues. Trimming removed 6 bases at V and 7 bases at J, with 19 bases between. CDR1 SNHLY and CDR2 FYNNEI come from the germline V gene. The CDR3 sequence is CASSDETNQGQPQHF. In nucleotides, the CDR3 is TGTGCCAGCAGCGACGAAACAAACCAGGGCCAGCCCCAGCATTTT.

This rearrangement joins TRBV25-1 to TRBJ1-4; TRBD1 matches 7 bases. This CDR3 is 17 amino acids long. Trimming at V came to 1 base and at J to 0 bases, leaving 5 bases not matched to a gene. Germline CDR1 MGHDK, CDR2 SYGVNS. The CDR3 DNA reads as TGTGCCAGCAGTGAATTCAGGGGGGCTTCAACTAATGAAAAACTGTTTTTT. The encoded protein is CASSEFRGASTNEKLFF.

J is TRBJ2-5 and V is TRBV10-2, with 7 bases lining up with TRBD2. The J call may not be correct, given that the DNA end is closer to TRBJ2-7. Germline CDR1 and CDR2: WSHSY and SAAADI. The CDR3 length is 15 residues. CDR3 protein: CASTRGGDVEGEQYF. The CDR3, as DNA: TGCGCCAGCACCCGGGGAGGGGACGTAGAAGGCGAGCAGTACTTC.

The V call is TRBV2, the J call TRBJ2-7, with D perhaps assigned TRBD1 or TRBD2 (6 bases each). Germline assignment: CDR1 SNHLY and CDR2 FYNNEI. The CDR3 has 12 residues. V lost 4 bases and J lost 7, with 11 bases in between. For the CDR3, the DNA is TGTGCCAGCAGTGCAAGGGGGAGGGAGCAGTACTTC. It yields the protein CASSARGREQYF.

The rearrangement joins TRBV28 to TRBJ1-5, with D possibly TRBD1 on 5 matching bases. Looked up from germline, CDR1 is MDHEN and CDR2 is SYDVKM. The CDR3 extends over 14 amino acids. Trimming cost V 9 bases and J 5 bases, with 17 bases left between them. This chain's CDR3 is CASLRGTADQPQHF. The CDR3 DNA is TGTGCCAGTCTCCGAGGGACGGCAGATCAGCCCCAGCATTTT.

The CDR3 DNA reads as TGTGCCAGCAGTTTTCTTGAACGGGGGACCCAGTACTTC. Encoded protein: CASSFLERGTQYF. This chain links TRBV27 with TRBJ2-5, with a possible D match to TRBD2 (5 bases). Trimming removed 3 bases from V and 7 bases from J, with 12 bases in between. Looked up from germline, CDR1 is MNHEY and CDR2 is SMNVEV (reference sequence). CDR3 length equals 13 residues.

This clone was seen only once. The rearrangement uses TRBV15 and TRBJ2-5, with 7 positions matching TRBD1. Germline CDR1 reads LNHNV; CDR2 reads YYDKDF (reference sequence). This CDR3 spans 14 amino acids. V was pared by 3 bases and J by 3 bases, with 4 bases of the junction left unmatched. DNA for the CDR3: TGTGCCACCAGCAGGGATCAGGGGGAAGAGACCCAGTACTTC. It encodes CATSRDQGEETQYF.

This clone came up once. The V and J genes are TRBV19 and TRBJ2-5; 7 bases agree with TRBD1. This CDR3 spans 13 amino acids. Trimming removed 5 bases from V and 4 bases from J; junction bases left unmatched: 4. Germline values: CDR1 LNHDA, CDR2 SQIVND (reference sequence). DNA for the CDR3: TGTGCCAGTAGTGAGGGGGCGCGAGAGACCCAGTACTTC. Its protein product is CASSEGARETQYF. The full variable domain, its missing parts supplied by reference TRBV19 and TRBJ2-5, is DGGITQSPKYLFRKEGQNVTLSCEQNLNHDAMYWYRQDPGQGLRLIYYSQIVNDFQKGDIAEGYSVSREKKESFPLTVTSAQKNPTAFYLCASSEGARETQYFGPGTRLLVL.

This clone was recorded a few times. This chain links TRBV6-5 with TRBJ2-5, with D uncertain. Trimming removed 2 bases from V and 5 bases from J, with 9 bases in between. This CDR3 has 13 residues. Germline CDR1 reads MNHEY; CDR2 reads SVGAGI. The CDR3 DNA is TGTGCCAGCAGTTACGGAGACGGGGAGACCCAGTACTTC. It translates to CASSYGDGETQYF.